A single sample is the source of the 3 T cell receptor beta chains below, sequenced in a study of blood T cell repertoires in COVID-19. Profiled with immunoSEQ multiplex PCR; TCRdb holds only in-frame clones, not every one. The sample includes more than 350,000 clones, around 87% of them seen just once. Sequenced sample: peripheral blood. These receptors were obtained from a woman in her twenties or thirties with COVID-19, enrolled during active disease.

The rearrangement links TRBV13 to TRBJ2-7; TRBD2 agrees at 8 bases. Germline V lookup: CDR1 PRHDT, CDR2 FYEKMQ (reference sequence). CDR3 size: 15 residues. V was clipped by 5 bases and J by 3 bases; unmatched bases: 9. CDR3 nucleotide sequence: TGTGCCAGCAGCGTGCTTACTAGCGGTTACTACGAGCAGTACTTC. As protein: CASSVLTSGYYEQYF.

This rearrangement joins TRBV28 to TRBJ2-7; 7 nucleotides line up with TRBD2. Per the germline V gene, CDR1 is MDHEN and CDR2 is SYDVKM. The CDR3 is 13 amino acids. V lost 6 bases, J lost 5 bases, and 7 bases stayed unmatched. The DNA for the CDR3 is TGTGCCAGCAGCCCCGGGGGGATCCACGAGCAGTACTTC. Translated: CASSPGGIHEQYF.

The CDR3 DNA reads TGTGCCAGCAGTGCGGGACAGGGGGCTTACGAGCAGTACTTC. This codes for CASSAGQGAYEQYF. The genes are TRBV6-6 and TRBJ2-7; 12 nucleotides match TRBD1. The trim removed 5 bases at V and 4 bases at J, leaving 3 bases unmatched. CDR1 MNHNY and CDR2 SVGAGI come from the germline V gene (reference sequence). The CDR3 has 14 amino acids.